This T cell receptor beta chain was identified in a study of early T cells in non-severe SARS-CoV-2 infection. At the level of the study: Sequencing input comprised bulk RNA from unsorted whole blood; chain pairing was not available.

The library protocol tagged individual cDNA molecules with unique molecular identifiers. TCRdb recomputed calls from the 5' RACE reads with MiXCR, one row per CDR3 protein. The table has roughly 71,000 distinct CDR3 sequences, about 13% seen once. Findings and caveats of the study: Lookups in VDJdb leaned toward anti-spike CD8 responses and missed private and CD4 specificities.

Turning to this clonotype: Its antigen is as yet unknown.

Germline V gene data show CDR1 as SQVTM and CDR2 as ANQGSEA. This CDR3 contains 15 residues. Trimming removed 7 bases from V and 5 bases from J; junction bases left unmatched: 7. The origin of this receptor is an adult who was a healthcare worker with PCR-confirmed SARS-CoV-2 infection or an uninfected control (not recorded which). The chain links TRBV29-1 to TRBJ2-4, with 14 positions matching TRBD2. The specimen was whole blood. DNA for the CDR3: TGCAGCGCCCTCCCGACTAGCGGGAGGGAAAACATTCAGTACTTC. Translated: CSALPTSGRENIQYF.